This TCR beta chain originates from a study of cytomegalovirus exposure and HLA in healthy donors. Findings and caveats of the study: Confirmation in vitro established that a few CMV-associated chains were specific for CMV antigens. For most TCR sequences rarity was the rule, although some public TCRs occurred in many donors.

On this clone itself: What it binds is not known.

The CDR3 covers 15 residues. V shed 5 bases, J shed 6 bases, and the junction held 10 bases outside the gene matches. The germline V gene has CDR1 MGHRA and CDR2 YSYEKL. Profiled with immunoSEQ multiplex PCR; TCRdb holds only in-frame clones, not every one. The sample records over 70,000 clones, around 94% being singletons. The TCR originated in a woman aged 18-29 years in good health and CMV-seronegative. The rearrangement joins TRBV4-1 to TRBJ2-1, with 7 positions matching TRBD2. The sample comprised PBMCs. CDR3 DNA: TGCGCCAGCAGCGCACCGGGGACTACAGGCAATGAGCAGTTCTTC. It yields the protein CASSAPGTTGNEQFF.